These 31 T cell receptor beta chains were sequenced from one sample in a study of cytomegalovirus exposure and HLA in healthy donors. The PCR employed 60 Vbeta primers together with 13 Jbeta primers. This table comes from immunoSEQ multiplex PCR, and its TCRdb copy is limited to in-frame clones, with some not included. The sample records 150,000 or so clones, 70% to 85% being singletons. The sample was PBMCs. The origin of the receptors is a female donor in good health and CMV-seronegative.

This chain connects TRBV2 to TRBJ1-6; D ambiguous. The CDR3 length is 13 residues. Trimming shortened V by 2 bases and J by 7 bases, and 6 bases separated the two germline ends. The germline CDR1 and CDR2 sequences are SNHLY and FYNNEI. The CDR3 loop is CASSEPLNSPLHF. The CDR3 nucleotides read TGTGCCAGCAGTGAACCCCTAAATTCACCCCTCCACTTT.

In its sample, this clone was seen a few times. V usage is TRBV25-1 and J usage is TRBJ1-4; 8 bases are a match to TRBD1. This CDR3 region has 16 residues. The germline V gene encodes CDR1 MGHDK and CDR2 SYGVNS. Trimming cost V 3 bases and J 5 bases; bases outside gene matches: 8. CDR3 in amino acids: CASSELGQGENEKLFF. CDR3 bases: TGTGCCAGCAGTGAGTTAGGACAGGGTGAGAATGAAAAACTGTTTTTT.

The chain uses TRBV5-4 and TRBJ2-1; perhaps TRBD1 as D (6 bases). CDR3 length: 15 amino acids. Per germline, CDR1 SGHNT and CDR2 YYREEE (reference sequence). Trimming left V 0 bases short and J 7 bases short, with 14 bases between. The CDR3 region has the DNA TGTGCCAGCAGCTTGGACAGGGTAATTATTAATGAGCAGTTCTTC. Encoded protein: CASSLDRVIINEQFF. The variable domain in full, with the rest retrieved from reference TRBV5-4 and TRBJ2-1, is ETGVTQSPTHLIKTRGQQVTLRCSSQSGHNTVSWYQQALGQGPQFIFQYYREEENGRGNFPPRFSGLQFPNYSSELNVNALELDDSALYLCASSLDRVIINEQFFGPGTRLTVL.

The chain uses TRBV29-1 and TRBJ2-3; 11 bases line up with TRBD2. Germline loops: CDR1 SQVTM, CDR2 ANQGSEA. The CDR3 has 13 amino acids. Trimming cost V 3 bases and J 6 bases; bases outside gene matches: 2. The CDR3 DNA reads as TGCAGCGTTGATAGCGGGAGGGGGGATACGCAGTATTTT. The encoded protein is CSVDSGRGDTQYF.

The J gene is TRBJ1-1, the V gene TRBV6-1; D gene unclear. Germline V CDR1 and CDR2: MNHNS, SASEGT. The CDR3 consists of 14 residues. Trimming removed 2 bases at V and 4 bases at J, with 11 bases between. Here the CDR3 reads CASSELWEGTEAFF. CDR3 coding DNA: TGTGCCAGCAGTGAATTGTGGGAGGGCACTGAAGCTTTCTTT.

V usage is TRBV5-4 and J usage is TRBJ2-1, with D possibly being TRBD2 (5 bases). Germline V CDR1 and CDR2: SGHNT, YYREEE (reference sequence). The length of the CDR3 is 14 residues. Between the trimmed V and J ends, which lost 4 bases and 9 bases, there was a span of 17 bases. CDR3 amino acids: CASSPPAQRAEQFF. The DNA for the CDR3 is TGTGCCAGCAGCCCCCCCGCCCAGAGGGCTGAGCAGTTCTTC.

CDR3 in DNA: TGTGCCAGCAGTTACTTGGGACAGCCGAACACTGAAGCTTTCTTT. It encodes CASSYLGQPNTEAFF. The gene calls are TRBV6-5 and TRBJ1-1, with 7 positions matching TRBD1. The germline CDR1 and CDR2 sequences are MNHEY and SVGAGI. V dropped 1 base and J dropped 1; count of bases not matched to a gene: 3. CDR3 size: 15 residues.

The V call is TRBV11-1, the J call TRBJ1-2; 8 nucleotides match TRBD1. Germline lookup yields CDR1 SGHAT and CDR2 FQDESV (reference sequence). V gave up 5 bases and J gave up 6 bases; unmatched junction bases: 5. The CDR3 consists of 13 residues. The CDR3 loop is CASSAGQGNGYTF. CDR3 DNA: TGTGCCAGCAGCGCCGGACAGGGAAATGGCTACACCTTC.

The chain employs TRBV28 and TRBJ1-3; no firm D call. The CDR3 contains 13 residues. Germline loops: CDR1 MDHEN, CDR2 SYDVKM. Trimming removed 8 bases from V and 2 bases from J, with 10 bases in between. The CDR3 is CASAVTTGNTIYF. DNA for the CDR3: TGTGCCAGCGCCGTGACAACTGGAAACACCATATATTTT.

The V and J genes are TRBV19 and TRBJ1-4; D uncertain. Trimming cost V 3 bases and J 8 bases, with 7 bases left between them. The CDR3 totals 12 residues. Germline V gene lookup returns CDR1 LNHDA and CDR2 SQIVND (reference sequence). The CDR3 DNA sequence: TGTGCCAGTAGTATGGTCGGGGAAAAACTGTTTTTT. Translating it yields CASSMVGEKLFF.

The chain has TRBV19 and TRBJ1-1; the D gene is possibly TRBD1 (5 bases). The CDR3 is 13 amino acids. The germline V and J ends were trimmed by 4 bases and 4 bases, with 10 bases remaining between them. The germline CDR1 and CDR2 sequences are LNHDA and SQIVND (reference sequence). Here the CDR3 DNA reads TGTGCCAGTAGTACCGGGGGGGGCACTGAAGCTTTCTTT. Amino acids: CASSTGGGTEAFF. Drawing the rest from reference TRBV19 and TRBJ1-1, the complete variable domain is DGGITQSPKYLFRKEGQNVTLSCEQNLNHDAMYWYRQDPGQGLRLIYYSQIVNDFQKGDIAEGYSVSREKKESFPLTVTSAQKNPTAFYLCASSTGGGTEAFFGQGTRLTVV.

This clone appeared a few times. This chain joins TRBV30 and TRBJ2-1, with 9 positions matching TRBD2. This CDR3 is 15 amino acids long. V dropped 0 bases and J dropped 6; count of bases not matched to a gene: 6. In germline, CDR1 is GTSNPN, CDR2 SVGIG (reference sequence). The chain's CDR3 is CAWSVGLAGFNEQFF. CDR3 sequence (DNA): TGTGCCTGGAGTGTCGGTCTAGCGGGATTCAATGAGCAGTTCTTC.

The chain carries TRBV5-1 and TRBJ1-2, with 10 positions matching TRBD1. Per germline, CDR1 SGHRS and CDR2 YFSETQ. J gave up 7 bases and V 4 bases, and 7 bases lay outside the gene matches. The CDR3 runs 14 residues. The CDR3 DNA reads TGCGCCAGCAGCCAGGGACAGGGGTCTCTTGGCTACACCTTC. Protein sequence: CASSQGQGSLGYTF.

J is TRBJ1-1 and V is TRBV6-6; no definite D call. CDR1 is MNHNY and CDR2 is SVGAGI in the germline V gene (reference sequence). This CDR3 has 14 residues. CDR3 sequence: CACWRRLEVPEAFF. CDR3 coding DNA: TGTGCATGTTGGCGGCGGCTCGAGGTCCCTGAAGCTTTCTTT.

The chain recombines TRBV5-6 with TRBJ2-3, with D unresolved. This CDR3 is built from 12 residues. Germline CDR1 and CDR2: SGHDT and YYEEEE. V was shortened by 2 bases and J by 2 bases, with 3 bases between the two germline ends. CDR3 bases: TGTGCCAGCAGCTTTTACACAGATACGCAGTATTTT. Protein product: CASSFYTDTQYF.

This clone was detected once. The chain employs TRBV7-2 and TRBJ2-3; TRBD2 is a possible D gene (6 bases). Per germline, CDR1 SGHTA and CDR2 FQGNSA. There are 15 residues in the CDR3. V gave up 2 bases and J gave up 2 bases, with 11 bases separating them. The CDR3 region is CASSLSSAHTDTQYF. As DNA, the CDR3 is TGTGCCAGCAGCTTATCTAGCGCTCACACAGATACGCAGTATTTT.

The rearrangement joins TRBV5-4 to TRBJ2-5; 9 bases map to TRBD2. This CDR3 comprises 20 residues. Germline trimming cut 2 bases from V and 5 bases from J; bases unmatched to any gene: 22. In germline, CDR1 is SGHNT, CDR2 YYREEE (reference sequence). The CDR3 sequence: CASSFKEEGGLASLWETQYF. CDR3 sequence (DNA): TGTGCCAGCAGCTTCAAGGAGGAGGGGGGACTAGCTTCGTTGTGGGAGACCCAGTACTTC.

This clone was recorded many times. Other DNA sequences in the same sample also yield this CDR3. The chain couples TRBV6-4 to TRBJ1-1; 7 bases align to TRBD1. The CDR3 covers 14 residues. V lost 2 bases, J lost 4 bases, and 4 bases stayed unmatched. CDR1 and CDR2 (germline): MRHNA, SNTAGT. The CDR3 DNA follows: TGTGCCAGCAGTGACGGAAACAGGGGCACTGAAGCTTTCTTT. Its translation is CASSDGNRGTEAFF.

This sequence joins TRBV28 and TRBJ2-2; D is undetermined. Germline values: CDR1 MDHEN, CDR2 SYDVKM. Between the trimmed V and J ends, which lost 7 bases and 1 base, there was a span of 7 bases. The length of the CDR3 is 13 residues. The DNA of the CDR3 is TGTGCCAGCATTCGACAGAACACCGGGGAGCTGTTTTTT. This encodes CASIRQNTGELFF.

This clone showed up just a few times. The gene calls are TRBV9 and TRBJ2-3; 11 positions agree with TRBD2. Germline lookup yields CDR1 SGDLS and CDR2 YYNGEE. V gave up 1 base and J gave up 6 bases; unmatched junction bases: 4. This CDR3 has 15 residues. As DNA, the CDR3 is TGTGCCAGCAGCGTACTAGCGGGAGGAATGGATACGCAGTATTTT. Its translation is CASSVLAGGMDTQYF.

In its sample, this clone was seen once. The V and J genes are TRBV19 and TRBJ2-4; 8 positions match TRBD1. The J segment lost 1 base and the V segment lost 5 bases, leaving 10 bases of the junction unmatched. Per the germline V gene, CDR1 is LNHDA and CDR2 is SQIVND (reference sequence). This CDR3 is 17 amino acids long. The CDR3 is CASSRIQGVRAKNIQYF. The CDR3 nucleotides are TGTGCCAGTAGTCGTATACAGGGGGTTCGGGCCAAAAACATTCAGTACTTC.

This clone is a singleton in its sample. The chain employs TRBV28 and TRBJ1-5; 9 nucleotides agree with TRBD1. This CDR3 has 14 amino acids. Trimming removed 11 bases from V and 7 bases from J; junction bases left unmatched: 12. Looked up from germline, CDR1 is MDHEN and CDR2 is SYDVKM. The CDR3 region is CAGRGTGKGQPQHF. CDR3 coding DNA: TGTGCCGGCCGGGGGACAGGGAAGGGGCAGCCCCAGCATTTT.

This chain uses TRBV19 with TRBJ2-7; 8 bases fit TRBD2. CDR1 and CDR2 from the germline V gene are LNHDA and SQIVND (reference sequence). The CDR3 is 13 residues long. J lost 5 bases, V lost 3 bases, and 3 bases had no gene match. The CDR3, as DNA: TGTGCCAGTAGTATTGTAGCGGGACACGAGCAGTACTTC. Its translation is CASSIVAGHEQYF.

CDR3 DNA sequence: TGTGCCAGCACCATTTCCGGGCTAGCGGGAGCCGGGGAGCTGTTTTTT. Encoded protein: CASTISGLAGAGELFF. The chain couples TRBV28 to TRBJ2-2, with 10 bases identical to TRBD2. V lost 7 bases, J lost 6 bases, and 11 bases stayed unmatched. CDR3 length: 16 residues. The germline gives CDR1 MDHEN, CDR2 SYDVKM.

The V gene is TRBV27, the J gene TRBJ1-4; D ambiguous. CDR3 size: 15 residues. CDR1 and CDR2 from the germline V gene are MNHEY and SMNVEV (reference sequence). The V end was cut by 4 bases, the J end by 7 bases, with 16 bases between. Written as DNA, the CDR3 is TGTGCCAGCAGTTCAAAGGCCCCTCTAGGTGAAAAACTGTTTTTT. Its protein product is CASSSKAPLGEKLFF.

This sequence joins TRBV7-2 and TRBJ1-1; D may be TRBD1 (5 bases). Germline loops: CDR1 SGHTA, CDR2 FQGNSA. This CDR3 is 16 amino acids long. V lost 6 bases, J lost 0 bases, and 17 bases lay in between. The CDR3 is CASRPGGGTLNTEAFF. CDR3 nucleotides: TGTGCCAGCAGACCCGGGGGGGGGACGTTGAACACTGAAGCTTTCTTT. Supplemented by reference TRBV7-2 and TRBJ1-1, the full variable domain reads GAGVSQSPSNKVTEKGKDVELRCDPISGHTALYWYRQSLGQGLEFLIYFQGNSAPDKSGLPSDRFSAERTGGSVSTLTIQRTQQEDSAVYLCASRPGGGTLNTEAFFGQGTRLTVV.

The chain carries TRBV27 and TRBJ2-1; 14 bases line up with TRBD2. CDR1 and CDR2 (germline): MNHEY, SMNVEV (reference sequence). Germline trimming cut 6 bases from V and 6 bases from J; bases unmatched to any gene: 7. The CDR3 spans 16 residues. The CDR3 bases are TGTGCCAGCAGAAGACTAGCGGGAGGGCCAAGCAATGAGCAGTTCTTC. The encoded protein is CASRRLAGGPSNEQFF.

The chain recombines TRBV27 with TRBJ1-2, with D possibly being TRBD1 (5 bases). This CDR3 contains 13 residues. Per the germline V gene, CDR1 is MNHEY and CDR2 is SMNVEV (reference sequence). V lost 5 bases, J lost 5 bases, and 12 bases lay in between. The CDR3 is CASSPLQGYGYTF. CDR3 nucleotide sequence: TGTGCCAGCAGTCCCCTTCAGGGATATGGCTACACCTTC.

The gene calls are TRBV7-2 and TRBJ2-7; TRBD2 matches at 7 bases. CDR1 is SGHTA, CDR2 FQGNSA, per germline. The V and J ends lost 5 bases and 0 bases, in that order; junction bases with no gene match: 4. The CDR3 totals 14 residues. CDR3 bases: TGTGCCAGCAGCCCCCTAGCGGACTCCTACGAGCAGTACTTC. Translated: CASSPLADSYEQYF. Variable domain in full (rest from reference TRBV7-2 and TRBJ2-7): GAGVSQSPSNKVTEKGKDVELRCDPISGHTALYWYRQSLGQGLEFLIYFQGNSAPDKSGLPSDRFSAERTGGSVSTLTIQRTQQEDSAVYLCASSPLADSYEQYFGPGTRLTVT.

The genes are TRBV19 and TRBJ2-2; a possible D gene is TRBD1 (6 bases). CDR1 is LNHDA, CDR2 SQIVND, per germline (reference sequence). CDR3 length equals 14 residues. Written as DNA, the CDR3 is TGTGCTAGCCGGGTACAGGGGAACACCGGGGAGCTGTTTTTT. It translates to CASRVQGNTGELFF.

The chain recombines TRBV4-1 with TRBJ2-1; possibly TRBD2 for D (5 bases). This CDR3 has 15 amino acids. Deletions cut 0 bases from V and 2 bases from J, with 8 bases between. CDR1 MGHRA and CDR2 YSYEKL come from the germline V gene. The CDR3 DNA is TGCGCCAGCAGCCAAGATCGGGAAACCTACAATGAGCAGTTCTTC. It codes for CASSQDRETYNEQFF.